This T cell receptor (beta chain) was recovered during a study of cytomegalovirus exposure and HLA in healthy donors. Study-wide findings and caveats: Versus the approximately 700-donor mean, an Asian-associated ancestry cluster reportedly showed fewer N-insertions in a later analysis.

In the PCR, 60 Vbeta and 13 Jbeta primers were used. The assay was immunoSEQ multiplex PCR, and TCRdb's table has in-frame clones only and misses some. The sample lists under 200,000 clones, about 72% seen once, with about 1.6% in the top ten. This clone was detected only a few times. No antigen is known for it. Donors were ostensibly healthy at sampling, although undocumented immune exposures were probable. Germline CDR1 SGHDN, CDR2 FVKESK. This CDR3 has 14 residues. Trimming took 1 base from V and 2 from J, leaving 8 bases between them. The sequencing input was PBMCs. The receptor was derived from a girl aged 10 to 17 in good health and CMV-seronegative. The V and J genes are TRBV14 and TRBJ1-2, with unresolved D. The chain's CDR3 is CASSQALRNYGYTF. For the CDR3, the DNA is TGTGCCAGCAGCCAAGCCCTACGGAACTATGGCTACACCTTC.